The sequence of this T cell receptor (beta chain) was determined in a study of shared clonotypes between healthy human individuals (dated by TCRdb to the early 2020s). Describing the broader study: A couple of women and three men aged 18 to 49 years were included in the cohort. For each donor, CD4 naive and CD4 memory were each run on three plates, CD8 naive on two plates, and CD8 memory on one plate. The study deeply sequenced blood TCR repertoires of five healthy adults to estimate repertoire size and the extent of clonotype sharing between individuals. Different laboratories and diverse techniques were used to prepare libraries and sequence TCR repertoires, to increase sequencing depth and limit assay-specific biases. Per donor, leukapheresis produced somewhere between about 0.9 and 10 billion PBMCs. Broader findings and caveats from the paper: Sharing across several donors was observed for 5% to 6.5% of naive CD4, about 4% of naive CD8, around 2.5% of memory CD4, and around 0.4% of memory CD8 clonotypes. Sampling was restricted to blood, and TCR repertoires in tissue are likely to differ from TCR repertoires in blood. Larger estimated clonotype richness was generally found for naive subsets than for memory subsets. Based on pairwise subsampling, the degree of clonotype sharing among donors was expected to be affected by sequencing depth. Higher generation probabilities were observed for clonotypes shared by all four sorted-subset donors than for non-shared clonotypes. The small number of donors limited the genetic and exposure-history diversity represented. Even with the large sequencing depth, rarefaction of the sorted-subset datasets indicated that sequencing was incomplete.

Healthy HIV-negative adults with no recently reported acute infections or vaccinations were included as donors. Every donor was a Caucasian adult living in Nashville, Tennessee, USA. CD4+ T cells were enriched through magnetic negative selection, after which naive cells were positively selected on CD45RA and the remaining negative fraction served as the memory subset. Blood was collected by leukapheresis, and PBMCs were isolated by Ficoll-Histopaque density gradient centrifugation and then cryopreserved in liquid nitrogen vapor phase. Purity and quantity of every magnetically sorted T cell population were checked by analytical flow cytometry. From each sorted fraction, genomic DNA was isolated and quantified by UV absorbance on a Nanodrop 2000c. After removal of 8 bases from V and 7 bases from J, the junction retains 0 bases not matched to a gene. For CDR1 and CDR2, the germline V gene lists MNHEY and SVGAGI. Inclusive of the bounding cysteine and phenylalanine, the CDR3 is 13 residues long. The retained sequence is limited to the CDR3, 39 bases, with the frame set at the first base.

Points on this clone: Its antigen is currently not known. Base qualities are not recorded, but no much larger clone differs from it by a single base.

Using the deep immunoSEQ assay, multiplex PCR amplified TCR CDR3 regions from genomic DNA. For each cell subset, the extracted genomic DNA was distributed evenly across all wells of several immunoSEQ 96-well plates, and each plate served as one replicate. Each replicate PCR for sorted subsets received roughly 200 ng genomic DNA, equal to 30,000 or so T cell genomes. Purified libraries were measured with a Qubit 3.0 fluorometer, size-checked on a Bioanalyzer 2100, and measured again with the KAPA Library Quantification kit. Every immunoSEQ 96-well plate was sequenced on a separate single-read 150-cycle Illumina NextSeq 550 flow cell. As for the authors' bioinformatics: Because the immunoSEQ output held only junctional sequences and lacked quality scores, the filtering could not match the filtering applied to full-length reads. To assign V/J genes and CDR3, sequences were annotated against IMGT germline references using PyIR, a Python wrapper for IgBLAST v1.9. Reads were filtered out if the reads had weak V/J assignments (E-value above 1e-6), no CDR3, stop codons, out-of-frame junctions, or ambiguous translated residues. A V3J clonotype was defined by an identical inferred V gene, J gene, and CDR3 amino acid sequence. To compute the percentage overlap between repertoires, the number of shared unique clonotypes was divided by the size of the smaller repertoire. RTK rarefaction, the Chao1 estimator, and Recon v2.1 estimates of unobserved clonotypes were used to assess repertoire richness. Generation probabilities were computed with OLGA for all TCRbeta clonotypes obtained by the gDNA method from four donors. The source is immuneACCESS, and TCRdb retained only in-frame sequences with V and J called. Part of the clones is not carried over; for the studies checked, unresolved V genes explain less than half of this, and the remainder is unexplained. V and J calls and clone size are copied from that table; D and trimming were computed from the DNA. For this sample there are about 1.5 million clones; about 98% appear just once. Roughly 0.45% of the sample is in the top ten clones.

The specimen was naive CD4+ T cells sorted from blood. The cell subset or site label for this specimen denotes: CD45RA+ positively selected. The V and J segments used are TRBV6-5 and TRBJ2-1, and 15 bases in between align with TRBD2. The origin of this receptor is a man aged 25 to 40 in good health. The nucleotides are TGTGCCAGCGGGACTAGCGGGAGGAATGAGCAGTTCTTC. Translated, this is CASGTSGRNEQFF.